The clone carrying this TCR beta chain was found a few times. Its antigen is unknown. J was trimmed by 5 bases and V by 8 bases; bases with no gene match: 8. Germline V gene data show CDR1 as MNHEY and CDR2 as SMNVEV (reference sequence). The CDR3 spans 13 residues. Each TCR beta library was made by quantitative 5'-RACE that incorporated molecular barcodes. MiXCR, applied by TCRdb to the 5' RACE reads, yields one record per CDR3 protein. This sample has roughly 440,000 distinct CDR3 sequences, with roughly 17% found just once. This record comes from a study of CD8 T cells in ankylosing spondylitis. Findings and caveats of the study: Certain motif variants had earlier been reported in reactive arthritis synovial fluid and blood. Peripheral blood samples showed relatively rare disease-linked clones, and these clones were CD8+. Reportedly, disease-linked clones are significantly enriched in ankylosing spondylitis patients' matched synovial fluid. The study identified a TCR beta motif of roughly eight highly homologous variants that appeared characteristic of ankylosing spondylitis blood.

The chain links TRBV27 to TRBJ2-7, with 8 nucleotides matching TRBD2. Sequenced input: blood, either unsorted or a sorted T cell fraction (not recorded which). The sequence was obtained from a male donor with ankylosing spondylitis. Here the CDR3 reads CASRTSPGHEQYF. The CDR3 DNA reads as TGTGCCAGCCGGACTAGCCCCGGGCACGAGCAGTACTTC.